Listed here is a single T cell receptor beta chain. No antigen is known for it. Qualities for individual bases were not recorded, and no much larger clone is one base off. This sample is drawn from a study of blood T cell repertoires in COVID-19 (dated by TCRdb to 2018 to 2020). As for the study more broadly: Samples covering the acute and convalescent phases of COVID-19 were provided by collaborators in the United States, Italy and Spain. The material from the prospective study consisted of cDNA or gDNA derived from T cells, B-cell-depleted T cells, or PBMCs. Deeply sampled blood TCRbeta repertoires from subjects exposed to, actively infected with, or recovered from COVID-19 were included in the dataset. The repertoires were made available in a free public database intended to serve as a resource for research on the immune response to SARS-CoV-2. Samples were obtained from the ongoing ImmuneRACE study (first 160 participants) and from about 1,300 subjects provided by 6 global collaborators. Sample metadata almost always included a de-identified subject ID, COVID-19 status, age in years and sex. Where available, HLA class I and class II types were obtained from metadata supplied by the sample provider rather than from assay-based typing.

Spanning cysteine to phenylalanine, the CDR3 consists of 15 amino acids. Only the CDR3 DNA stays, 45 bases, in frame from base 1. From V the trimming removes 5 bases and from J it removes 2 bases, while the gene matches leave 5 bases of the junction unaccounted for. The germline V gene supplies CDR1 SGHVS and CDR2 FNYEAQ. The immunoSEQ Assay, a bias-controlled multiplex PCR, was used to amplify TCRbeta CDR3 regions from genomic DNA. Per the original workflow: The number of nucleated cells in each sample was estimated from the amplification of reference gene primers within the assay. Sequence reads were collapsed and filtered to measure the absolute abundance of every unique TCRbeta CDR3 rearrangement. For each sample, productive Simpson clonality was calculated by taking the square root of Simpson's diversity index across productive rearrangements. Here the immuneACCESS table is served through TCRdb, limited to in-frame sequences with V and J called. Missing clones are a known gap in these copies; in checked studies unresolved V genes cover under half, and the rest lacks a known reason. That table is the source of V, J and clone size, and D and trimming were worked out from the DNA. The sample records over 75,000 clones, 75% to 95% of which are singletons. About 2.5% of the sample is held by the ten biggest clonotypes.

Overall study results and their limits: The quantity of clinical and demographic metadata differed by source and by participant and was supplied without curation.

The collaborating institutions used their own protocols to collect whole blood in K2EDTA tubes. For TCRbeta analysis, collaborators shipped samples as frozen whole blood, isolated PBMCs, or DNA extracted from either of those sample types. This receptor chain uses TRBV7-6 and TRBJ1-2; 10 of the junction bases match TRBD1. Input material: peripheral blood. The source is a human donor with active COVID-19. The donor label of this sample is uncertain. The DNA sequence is TGTGCCAGCAGCCCGACGGACAGGGGGAACTATGGCTACACCTTC. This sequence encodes CASSPTDRGNYGYTF.